Listed here are 8 T cell receptor beta chains from one sample, sequenced in a study of blood T cells in healthy people across ages. Using a J-beta primer mix together with a sample-barcoded 5' primer, a second PCR was run for roughly 7 to 11 cycles. In TCRdb, the 5' RACE reads were re-called with MiXCR into one record per CDR3 protein. There are approximately 1.5 million distinct CDR3 sequences in the sample; roughly 43% occur only once, and less than 5% lies in the top ten. Material: blood. These receptors were collected from a woman aged 18-30 years in good health.

The J gene is TRBJ1-6, the V gene TRBV27; 7 positions match TRBD1. Germline CDR1 reads MNHEY; CDR2 reads SMNVEV (reference sequence). The trim removed 3 bases at V and 8 bases at J, leaving 7 bases unmatched. CDR3 size: 15 residues. This CDR3 is CASSFRTRGDSPLHF. The CDR3 nucleotides read TGTGCCAGCAGTTTCCGGACCAGGGGGGATTCACCCCTCCACTTT.

CDR3 sequence (DNA): TGCAGCGTTGATATTGGGAGGTCCTTCTACAATGAGCAGTTCTTC. Its translation: CSVDIGRSFYNEQFF. This chain joins TRBV29-1 and TRBJ2-1; tentatively, D is TRBD2 (6 bases). CDR1 and CDR2 from the germline V gene are SQVTM and ANQGSEA. V lost 3 bases to trimming and J lost 3 bases, with 15 bases between them. The length of the CDR3 is 15 residues.

This clonotype came up a few times. The chain joins TRBV9 to TRBJ2-1; the D is unclear. Deletions cut 0 bases from V and 5 bases from J, with 9 bases between. The CDR3 spans 14 residues. Germline assignment: CDR1 SGDLS and CDR2 YYNGEE. CDR3 sequence reads: CASSVAGTDNEQFF. The CDR3 DNA is TGTGCCAGCAGCGTAGCTGGCACAGACAATGAGCAGTTCTTC.

This sequence joins TRBV10-3 and TRBJ2-5; 9 nucleotides align to TRBD2. V gave up 2 bases and J gave up 5 bases; unmatched junction bases: 6. The CDR3 contains 15 residues. From germline, CDR1 is ENHRY and CDR2 SYGVKD. The CDR3 loop reads CAISEGSGGLETQYF. CDR3 sequence (DNA): TGTGCCATCAGTGAGGGTAGCGGGGGTTTGGAGACCCAGTACTTC.

This chain uses TRBV4-3 with TRBJ2-3; 12 bases are shared with TRBD2. Germline-derived CDR1 and CDR2 are LGHNA and YSLEER. V trimming: 5 bases; J trimming: 2 bases; junction bases outside the gene matches: 5. The CDR3 is made up of 16 amino acids. The CDR3 nucleotides are TGCGCCAGCAGCGTTCGACTAGCGGGAGCCACAGATACGCAGTATTTT. Its protein is CASSVRLAGATDTQYF.

This chain connects TRBV6-2 or TRBV6-3 to TRBJ1-5, with 8 bases fitting TRBD1. The V and J ends lost 6 bases and 3 bases, in that order; junction bases with no gene match: 7. The CDR3 totals 15 residues. Germline CDR1 is MNHEY and CDR2 is SVGEGT. CDR3 DNA: TGTGCCAGCAGACCGACAGGGGCCACCAATCAGCCCCAGCATTTT. Amino acids: CASRPTGATNQPQHF.

The chain recombines TRBV4-3 with TRBJ2-2, with D possibly TRBD2 on 6 matching bases. This CDR3 region has 15 residues. Trimming pared 1 base from V and 2 bases from J, leaving 8 bases between. Germline V gene data show CDR1 as LGHNA and CDR2 as YSLEER. The CDR3 loop is CASSQGRVNTGELFF. DNA of the CDR3: TGCGCCAGCAGCCAAGGGAGGGTTAACACCGGGGAGCTGTTTTTT.

The chain carries TRBV6-2 or TRBV6-3 and TRBJ2-4; D remains unclear. This CDR3 has 14 amino acids. Germline V CDR1 and CDR2: MNHEY, SVGEGT. Trimming pared 5 bases from V and 5 bases from J, leaving 13 bases between. CDR3 protein: CASSPETKQNIQYF. In DNA, the CDR3 is TGTGCCAGCAGTCCCGAGACGAAACAAAACATTCAGTACTTC.